This TCR beta chain originates from a study of cytomegalovirus exposure and HLA in healthy donors. In the study overall: The roughly 670 first-cohort repertoires shared a platform with the approximately 110 validation repertoires, as reported in a later analysis. General study findings and limits: Subsequent analysis showed first-cohort TCR clusters tending to co-occur in roughly 130 validation repertoires. Rarity characterized most TCR sequences, yet some public TCRs appeared in many donors.

Method: immunoSEQ multiplex PCR; TCRdb's copy keeps in-frame clones and lacks some. The table includes approximately 180,000 clones, 86% detected once. Separate from the approximately 700-subject first cohort was the approximately 120-subject validation cohort, to which the donors belonged. As concerns this clone: Antigen: not known.

The V gene end was trimmed by 3 bases and the J gene end by 4 bases; junction bases not matched to a gene: 2. Germline values: CDR1 SGDLS, CDR2 YYNGEE. The CDR3 consists of 14 residues. The sequenced sample was PBMCs. The chain couples TRBV9 to TRBJ2-2, with TRBD1 matching 8 bases. This TCR came from a woman in her late teens or twenties in good health and CMV-seronegative. As DNA, the CDR3 is TGTGCCAGCAGCGATACAGGGGGCACCGGGGAGCTGTTTTTT. Its translation is CASSDTGGTGELFF.